Given below is one T cell receptor (beta chain) in context. Its antigen remains unknown. This CDR3 has 14 amino acids. The V end lost 0 bases, the J end lost 3 bases, and 10 bases lay between the germline ends. The germline V gene has CDR1 SGHDT and CDR2 YYEEEE. The record originates from a study of cytomegalovirus exposure and HLA in healthy donors. Profiling relied on immunoSEQ multiplex PCR, and the TCRdb table lists in-frame clones only, not all of them. The sample includes roughly 150,000 clones, 70% to 85% of them seen just once. Donors came from a validation cohort of approximately 110 subjects, distinct from the first 666-subject cohort. Study-level findings and limits: Confirmation in vitro established that a few CMV-associated chains were specific for CMV antigens.

This receptor was obtained from a man between 25 and 39 years old in good health and CMV-seropositive. The sample comprised PBMCs. The chain links TRBV5-6 to TRBJ2-7, with a tentative D call TRBD2 (6 bases). The CDR3 nucleotides read TGTGCCAGCAGCTTGGGTCTCGGGGGCTACGAGCAGTACTTC. Its protein product is CASSLGLGGYEQYF.